The rows below give T cell receptor beta chains drawn from one sample of a study of tumor-infiltrating lymphocytes in primary liver carcinoma. TCRdb re-called the multiplex PCR reads with MiXCR, one entry per CDR3 protein. The sample records fewer than 350,000 distinct CDR3 sequences, about 61% being singletons. The sample was peripheral blood. Receptors were obtained from a man in his forties or fifties with primary liver carcinoma and hepatitis B virus infection. CDR3s include the opening cysteine and the closing phenylalanine or tryptophan. A D gene is named only where the DNA matches it firmly. Clone size appears in some rows only: once, few, many, or a class for an expanded clone.

TRBV5-6	TRBJ1-3	-	-	TGTGCCAGCAGCTTCGACTCATACGAAAACACCATATATTTT	CASSFDSYENTIYF
TRBV12-3/TRBV12-4	TRBJ2-5	-	TRBD2	TGTGCCAGCAGTACCCTGGGAGGGGTCGAGACCCAGTACTTC	CASSTLGGVETQYF
TRBV9	TRBJ1-1	few	-	TGTGCCAGCAGCCGGGGGGACGGCACTGAAGCTTTCTTT	CASSRGDGTEAFF
TRBV5-4	TRBJ1-2	few	-	TGTGCCAGCAGCTTACGGGCAGGGATAAGCTATGGCTACACCTTC	CASSLRAGISYGYTF
TRBV11-2	TRBJ2-7	-	-	TGTGCCAGCAGCTTACAGGGAATATCCTACGAGCAGTACTTC	CASSLQGISYEQYF
TRBV12-3/TRBV12-4	TRBJ1-2	few	-	TGTGCCAGCAACCCACAGGGTGGGGGCTACACCTTC	CASNPQGGGYTF
TRBV11-2	TRBJ2-7	-	-	TGTGCTAGCAGCTTAGAGCCCGGGAAACTCTACGAGCAATACTTC	CASSLEPGKLYEQYF
TRBV5-1	TRBJ2-2	-	-	TGTGCCAGCAGCCCCCAGGACACGAACACCGGGGAACTGTTTTTT	CASSPQDTNTGELFF
TRBV6-2/TRBV6-3	TRBJ2-1	-	-	TGTGCCAGCAGTTCGACATTCAATGAGCAGTTCTTC	CASSSTFNEQFF
TRBV5-1	TRBJ1-3	-	-	TGCGCCAGCAAGGAGACCAACTCTGGAAACACCATATATTTT	CASKETNSGNTIYF
TRBV5-1	TRBJ1-5	once	-	TGCGCCAGCAGCCAAGGGACATCCGATAGCAATCAGCCCCAGCATTTT	CASSQGTSDSNQPQHF
TRBV2	TRBJ2-7	-	-	TGTGCCAGCAGTGAATCCCCTATGCCTAGGTCCTACGAGCAGTACTTC	CASSESPMPRSYEQYF
TRBV5-1	TRBJ2-1	-	-	TGCGCCAGCGCCCCAGCGGACTACAATGAGCAGTTCTTC	CASAPADYNEQFF
TRBV29-1	TRBJ1-2	-	-	TGCAGCGTCAGGGATCTCTATGACTACACCTTC	CSVRDLYDYTF
TRBV29-1	TRBJ1-2	many	TRBD1	TGCAGCGCAGTAAACCGGGACAGGGCCTATGGCTACACCTTC	CSAVNRDRAYGYTF
TRBV6-6	TRBJ2-5	-	-	TGTACCAGCAGTTACGTTAGGGAGACCCAGTACTTC	CTSSYVRETQYF
TRBV11-2	TRBJ1-1	few	TRBD1	TGTGCCAGCAACTTGCAAACAGGGGTCACTGAAGCTTTCTTT	CASNLQTGVTEAFF
TRBV11-2	TRBJ1-2	-	-	TGTACCATCAGCTTAACGGCTAACTATGACTACACCTTC	CTISLTANYDYTF
TRBV30	TRBJ2-1	-	TRBD2	TGTGCCTGGGGGAGCGGGAGGGCCACTCCTGAGCAGTTCTTC	CAWGSGRATPEQFF
TRBV11-2	TRBJ2-7	-	-	TGTGCCAGCAGCTTAGGGGGGGTCTGGTACGAGCAGTACTTC	CASSLGGVWYEQYF
TRBV12-3/TRBV12-4	TRBJ1-1	few	-	TGTGCCAGCGGTTTCGGCAGGGATTACACTGAAGCTTTCTTT	CASGFGRDYTEAFF
TRBV12-3/TRBV12-4	TRBJ2-6	few	-	TGTGCCAGCAGTTACAGGGTTACCAACGTCCTGACTTTC	CASSYRVTNVLTF
TRBV6-2/TRBV6-3	TRBJ2-3	many	TRBD1	TGTGCCAGCAGGCCCAGGACAGGGGGCGCAGATACGCAGTATTTT	CASRPRTGGADTQYF
TRBV6-6	TRBJ2-5	many	-	TGTGCCAGCAAATCCGGGGAGACCCAGTACTTC	CASKSGETQYF